The rows below give T cell receptor beta chains drawn from one sample of a study of cytomegalovirus exposure and HLA in healthy donors. Using immunoSEQ multiplex PCR, the repertoire was profiled, and TCRdb retains in-frame clones only, with some absent. Here the sample spans approximately 170,000 clones, roughly 80% being singletons. The sequenced sample consisted of PBMCs. The receptors were gathered from a male donor in good health and CMV-seronegative. CDR3s include the opening cysteine and the closing phenylalanine or tryptophan. The D gene is left open where the match is weak. The size of a clone is reported for some rows only, either as once, few or many, or as a class for expanded clones.

DNA,CDR3,length,J,D,V,size
TGTGCCAGCTCAAATAGCGGGGGGGCCGAAGATACGCAGTATTTT,CASSNSGGAEDTQYF,15,TRBJ2-3,TRBD2,TRBV18,-
TGTGCCAGCAGGAACAGCGGAGGCGATGAGCAGTTCTTC,CASRNSGGDEQFF,13,TRBJ2-1,-,TRBV6-6,-
TGCGCCAGCAGCATTGGGCTCACTAGCGGGGGATACACAGATACGCAGTATTTT,CASSIGLTSGGYTDTQYF,18,TRBJ2-3,TRBD2,TRBV5-1,-
TGCGCCAGCAGCCAGGGACTAGCGGGCGCCTTCTCCTACGAGCAGTACTTC,CASSQGLAGAFSYEQYF,17,TRBJ2-7,TRBD2,TRBV5-1,-
TGTGCCAGCAAGGGGGGGGTCTCTGAAGCTTTCTTT,CASKGGVSEAFF,12,TRBJ1-1,-,TRBV2,-
TGTGCCAGCAGCCCTACAGGGTTAAGTCTAGATACGCAGTATTTT,CASSPTGLSLDTQYF,15,TRBJ2-3,-,TRBV4-2,-
TGTGCCAGCAGCAAGGAAGCGGGGAATAGCAATCAGCCCCAGCATTTT,CASSKEAGNSNQPQHF,16,TRBJ1-5,-,TRBV9,-
TGTGCCAGCAGTCACAGCATAGCTAATGAAAAACTGTTTTTT,CASSHSIANEKLFF,14,TRBJ1-4,-,TRBV6-5,-
TGTGCCAGCTCACCGAGCGGGGGGGCCGGGGTTGAGCAGTACTTC,CASSPSGGAGVEQYF,15,TRBJ2-7,TRBD2,TRBV18,-
TGTGCCAGCAGCGAAGCAGGGGGCAAGTCAGATACGCAGTATTTT,CASSEAGGKSDTQYF,15,TRBJ2-3,TRBD1,TRBV9,-
TGTGCCACCGGGACAGAAAACAATGAGCAGTTCTTC,CATGTENNEQFF,12,TRBJ2-1,TRBD1,TRBV2,-
TGTGCCAGCAGACTCAGGGGGCTCGGCTCCTACAATGAGCAGTTCTTC,CASRLRGLGSYNEQFF,16,TRBJ2-1,TRBD1,TRBV27,-
TGTGCCAGCAGCGCTGGGACTACCTTAGGGGAGCAGTACTTC,CASSAGTTLGEQYF,14,TRBJ2-7,TRBD2,TRBV9,once
TGTGCCATCAGTGATTCCGGGACAGGGGGCTATGGCTACACCTTC,CAISDSGTGGYGYTF,15,TRBJ1-2,TRBD1,TRBV10-3,-
TGTGCCAGCAGTGACTTTGGGACTAGCGGGGGCTACAATGAGCAGTTCTTC,CASSDFGTSGGYNEQFF,17,TRBJ2-1,TRBD2,TRBV6-1,-
TGCGCCAGCAGCCGCGAGGGACTAGCGGAGACGACAGATACGCAGTATTTT,CASSREGLAETTDTQYF,17,TRBJ2-3,TRBD2,TRBV4-1,-
TGCGCCAGCACCGGGACAGGGGTCAATCAGCCCCAGCATTTT,CASTGTGVNQPQHF,14,TRBJ1-5,TRBD1,TRBV10-2,few
TGTGCCACCAGCAGAGATTTTCAGGACACAGATACGCAGTATTTT,CATSRDFQDTDTQYF,15,TRBJ2-3,-,TRBV15,-